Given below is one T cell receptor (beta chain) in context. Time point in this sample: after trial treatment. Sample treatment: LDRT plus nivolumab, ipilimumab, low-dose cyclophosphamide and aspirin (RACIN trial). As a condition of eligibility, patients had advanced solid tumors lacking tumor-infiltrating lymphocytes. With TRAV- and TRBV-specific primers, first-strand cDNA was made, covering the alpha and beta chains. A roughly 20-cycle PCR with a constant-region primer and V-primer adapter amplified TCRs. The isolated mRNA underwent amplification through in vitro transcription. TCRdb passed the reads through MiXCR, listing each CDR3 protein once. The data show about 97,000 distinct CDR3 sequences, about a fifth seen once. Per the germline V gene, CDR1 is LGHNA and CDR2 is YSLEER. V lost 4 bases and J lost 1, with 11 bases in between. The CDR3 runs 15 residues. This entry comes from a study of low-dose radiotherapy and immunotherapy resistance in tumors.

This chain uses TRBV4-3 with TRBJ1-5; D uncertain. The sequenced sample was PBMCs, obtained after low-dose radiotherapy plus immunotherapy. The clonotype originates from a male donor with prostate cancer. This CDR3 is CASSPTSGSNQPQHF. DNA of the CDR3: TGCGCCAGCAGCCCCACCTCTGGGAGCAATCAGCCCCAGCATTTT.